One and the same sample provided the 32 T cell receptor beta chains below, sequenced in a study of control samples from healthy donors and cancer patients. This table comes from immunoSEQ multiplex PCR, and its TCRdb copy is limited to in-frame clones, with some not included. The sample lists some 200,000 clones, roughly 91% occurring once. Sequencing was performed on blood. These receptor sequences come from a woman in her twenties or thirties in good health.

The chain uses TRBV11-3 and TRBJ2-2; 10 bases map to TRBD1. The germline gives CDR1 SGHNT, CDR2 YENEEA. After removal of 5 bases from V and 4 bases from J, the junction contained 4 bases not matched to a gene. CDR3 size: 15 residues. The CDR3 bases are TGTGCCAGCAGCCTGGGACAGGGGCCCACCGGGGAGCTGTTTTTT. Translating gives CASSLGQGPTGELFF.

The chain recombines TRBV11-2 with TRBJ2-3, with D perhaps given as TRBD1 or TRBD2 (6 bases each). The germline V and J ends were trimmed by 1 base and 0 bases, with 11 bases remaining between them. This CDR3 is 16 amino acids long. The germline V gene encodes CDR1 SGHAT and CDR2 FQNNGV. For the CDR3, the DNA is TGTGCCAGCAGCTTAGTAGGGGGGTCTAGCACAGATACGCAGTATTTT. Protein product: CASSLVGGSSTDTQYF.

CDR3 amino acids: CASKAGTGLNTEAFF. The DNA for the CDR3 is TGTGCCAGTAAAGCCGGGACAGGGTTGAACACTGAAGCTTTCTTT. The chain recombines TRBV19 with TRBJ1-1; 9 bases are shared with TRBD1. CDR1 is LNHDA and CDR2 is SQIVND in the germline V gene (reference sequence). There are 15 residues in the CDR3. The V segment lost 7 bases and the J segment 0 bases; nucleotides outside the gene matches: 6. Looking up the rest from reference TRBV19 and TRBJ1-1 gives the full variable domain: DGGITQSPKYLFRKEGQNVTLSCEQNLNHDAMYWYRQDPGQGLRLIYYSQIVNDFQKGDIAEGYSVSREKKESFPLTVTSAQKNPTAFYLCASKAGTGLNTEAFFGQGTRLTVV.

The CDR3 nucleotides read TGTGCCAGCAGCCGGACAGGGGGCGCGAACACCGGGGAGCTGTTTTTT. As protein: CASSRTGGANTGELFF. The chain combines TRBV3-1 (or the pseudogene TRBV3-2) with TRBJ2-2; 11 bases map to TRBD1. The CDR3 runs 16 residues. Germline V gene data show CDR1 as LGHDT and CDR2 as YNNKEL (reference sequence). V trimming: 4 bases; J trimming: 0 bases; junction bases outside the gene matches: 1.

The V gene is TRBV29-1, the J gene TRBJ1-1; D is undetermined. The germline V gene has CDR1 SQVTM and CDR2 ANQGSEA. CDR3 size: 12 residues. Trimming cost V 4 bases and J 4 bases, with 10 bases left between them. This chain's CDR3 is CSVVRSGTEAFF. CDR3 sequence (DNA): TGCAGCGTTGTCCGGAGCGGCACTGAAGCTTTCTTT.

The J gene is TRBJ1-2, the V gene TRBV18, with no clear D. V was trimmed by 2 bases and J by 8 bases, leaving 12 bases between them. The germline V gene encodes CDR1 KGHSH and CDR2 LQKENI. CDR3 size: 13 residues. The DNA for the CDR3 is TGTGCCAGCTCACCAAACGAAAATAAAGGCTACACCTTC. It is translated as CASSPNENKGYTF.

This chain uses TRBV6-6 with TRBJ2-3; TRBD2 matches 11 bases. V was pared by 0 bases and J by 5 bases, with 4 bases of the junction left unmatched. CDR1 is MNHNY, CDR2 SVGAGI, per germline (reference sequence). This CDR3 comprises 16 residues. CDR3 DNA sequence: TGTGCCAGCAGTTACTCGTATAGCGGGAGGGGAGATACGCAGTATTTT. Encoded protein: CASSYSYSGRGDTQYF.

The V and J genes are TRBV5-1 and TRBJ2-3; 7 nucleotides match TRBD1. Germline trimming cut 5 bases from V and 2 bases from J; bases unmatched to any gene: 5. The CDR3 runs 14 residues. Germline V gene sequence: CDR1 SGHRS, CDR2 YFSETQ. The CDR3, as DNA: TGCGCCAGCAGTACCGGGACAGACACAGATACGCAGTATTTT. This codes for CASSTGTDTDTQYF. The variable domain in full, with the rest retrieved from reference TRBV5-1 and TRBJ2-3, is KAGVTQTPRYLIKTRGQQVTLSCSPISGHRSVSWYQQTPGQGLQFLFEYFSETQRNKGNFPGRFSGRQFSNSRSEMNVSTLELGDSALYLCASSTGTDTDTQYFGPGTRLTVL.

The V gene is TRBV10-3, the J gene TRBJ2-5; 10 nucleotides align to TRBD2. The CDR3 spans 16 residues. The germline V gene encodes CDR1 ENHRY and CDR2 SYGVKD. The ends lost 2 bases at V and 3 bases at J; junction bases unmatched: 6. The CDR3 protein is CAISEVDTSGKETQYF. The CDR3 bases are TGTGCCATCAGTGAGGTAGACACTAGCGGGAAAGAGACCCAGTACTTC.

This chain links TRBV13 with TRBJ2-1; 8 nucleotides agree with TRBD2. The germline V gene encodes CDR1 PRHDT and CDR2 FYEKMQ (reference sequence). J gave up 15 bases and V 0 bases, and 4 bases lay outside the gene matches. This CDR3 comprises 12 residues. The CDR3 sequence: CASSLGGGAPFF. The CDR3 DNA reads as TGTGCCAGCAGCTTAGGCGGGGGGGCTCCGTTCTTC.

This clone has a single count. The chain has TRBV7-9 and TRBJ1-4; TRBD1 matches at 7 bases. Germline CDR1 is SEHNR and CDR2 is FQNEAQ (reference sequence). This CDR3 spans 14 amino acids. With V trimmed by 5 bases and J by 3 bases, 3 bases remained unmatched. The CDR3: CASSIDRANEKLFF. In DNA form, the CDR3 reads TGTGCCAGCAGCATAGACAGGGCTAATGAAAAACTGTTTTTT.

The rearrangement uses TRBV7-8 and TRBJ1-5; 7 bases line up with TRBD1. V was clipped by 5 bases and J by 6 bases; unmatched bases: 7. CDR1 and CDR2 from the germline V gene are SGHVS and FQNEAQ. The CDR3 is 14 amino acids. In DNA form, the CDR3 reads TGTGCCAGCAGCCTCGACAGGGTCGGTCAGCCCCAGCATTTT. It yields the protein CASSLDRVGQPQHF.

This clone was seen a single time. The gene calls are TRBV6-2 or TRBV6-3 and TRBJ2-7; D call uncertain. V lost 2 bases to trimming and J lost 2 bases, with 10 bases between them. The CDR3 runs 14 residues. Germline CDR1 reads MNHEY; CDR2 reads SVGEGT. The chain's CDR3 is CASSYEWGTYEQYF. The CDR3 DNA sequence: TGTGCCAGCAGTTACGAATGGGGAACCTACGAGCAGTACTTC.

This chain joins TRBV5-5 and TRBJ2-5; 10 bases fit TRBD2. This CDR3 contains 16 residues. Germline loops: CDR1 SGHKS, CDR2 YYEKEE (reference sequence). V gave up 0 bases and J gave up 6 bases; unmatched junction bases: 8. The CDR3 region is CASSLEPSGSGKTQYF. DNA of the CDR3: TGTGCCAGCAGCTTGGAGCCTAGCGGGAGCGGAAAGACCCAGTACTTC. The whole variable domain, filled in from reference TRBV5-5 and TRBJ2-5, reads DAGVTQSPTHLIKTRGQQVTLRCSPISGHKSVSWYQQVLGQGPQFIFQYYEKEERGRGNFPDRFSARQFPNYSSELNVNALLLGDSALYLCASSLEPSGSGKTQYFGPGTRLLVL.

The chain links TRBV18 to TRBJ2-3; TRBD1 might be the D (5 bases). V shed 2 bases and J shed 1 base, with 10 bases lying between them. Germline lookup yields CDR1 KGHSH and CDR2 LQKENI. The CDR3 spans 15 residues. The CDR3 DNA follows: TGTGCCAGCTCACCAAGGGGAAGGGGCACAGATACGCAGTATTTT. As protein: CASSPRGRGTDTQYF. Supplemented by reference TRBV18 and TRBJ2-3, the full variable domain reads NAGVMQNPRHLVRRRGQEARLRCSPMKGHSHVYWYRQLPEEGLKFMVYLQKENIIDESGMPKERFSAEFPKEGPSILRIQQVVRGDSAAYFCASSPRGRGTDTQYFGPGTRLTVL.

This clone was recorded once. This CDR3 is CASSIRTGGTGNTIYF. CDR3 nucleotide sequence: TGTGCCAGCAGCATACGGACAGGGGGAACTGGAAACACCATATATTTT. V is TRBV9 and J is TRBJ1-3, with 10 positions matching TRBD1. The CDR3 length is 16 residues. The ends lost 4 bases at V and 2 bases at J; junction bases unmatched: 6. The germline CDR1 and CDR2 sequences are SGDLS and YYNGEE.

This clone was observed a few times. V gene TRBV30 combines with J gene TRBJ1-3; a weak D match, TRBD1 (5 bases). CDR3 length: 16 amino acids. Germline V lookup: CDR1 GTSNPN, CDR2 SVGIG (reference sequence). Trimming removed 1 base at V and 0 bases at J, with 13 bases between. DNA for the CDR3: TGTGCCTGGAGTGGGATCCCCGGGGGCTCTGGAAACACCATATATTTT. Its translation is CAWSGIPGGSGNTIYF.

The CDR3 here is CATSTYNYGYTF. DNA for the CDR3: TGTGCCACCAGCACCTACAACTATGGCTACACCTTC. V and J are TRBV15 and TRBJ1-2; D gene unclear. Germline-derived CDR1 and CDR2 are LNHNV and YYDKDF (reference sequence). This CDR3 comprises 12 residues. V was clipped by 4 bases and J by 2 bases, with 5 bases between them.

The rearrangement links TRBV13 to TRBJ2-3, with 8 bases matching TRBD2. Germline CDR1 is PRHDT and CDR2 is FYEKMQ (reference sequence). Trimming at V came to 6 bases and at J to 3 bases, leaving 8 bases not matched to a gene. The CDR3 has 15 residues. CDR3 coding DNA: TGTGCCAGCAGGTCAGCGGGAGTGTGGACAGATACGCAGTATTTT. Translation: CASRSAGVWTDTQYF.

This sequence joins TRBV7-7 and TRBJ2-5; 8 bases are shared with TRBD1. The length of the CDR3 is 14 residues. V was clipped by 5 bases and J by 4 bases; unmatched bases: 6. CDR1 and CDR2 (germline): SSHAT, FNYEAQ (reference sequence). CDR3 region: CASSPRGLGETQYF. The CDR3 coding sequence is TGTGCCAGCAGCCCCAGGGGGCTGGGAGAGACCCAGTACTTC. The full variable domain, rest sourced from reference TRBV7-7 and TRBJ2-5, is GAGVSQSPRYKVTKRGQDVTLRCDPISSHATLYWYQQALGQGPEFLTYFNYEAQPDKSGLPSDRFSAERPEGSISTLTIQRTEQRDSAMYRCASSPRGLGETQYFGPGTRLLVL.

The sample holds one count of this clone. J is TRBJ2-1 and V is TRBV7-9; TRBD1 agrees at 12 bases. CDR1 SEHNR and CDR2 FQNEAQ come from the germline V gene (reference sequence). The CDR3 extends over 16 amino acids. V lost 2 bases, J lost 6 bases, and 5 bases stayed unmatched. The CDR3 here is CASSLRGQGAGNEQFF. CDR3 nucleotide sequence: TGTGCCAGCAGCTTAAGGGGACAGGGGGCTGGCAATGAGCAGTTCTTC.

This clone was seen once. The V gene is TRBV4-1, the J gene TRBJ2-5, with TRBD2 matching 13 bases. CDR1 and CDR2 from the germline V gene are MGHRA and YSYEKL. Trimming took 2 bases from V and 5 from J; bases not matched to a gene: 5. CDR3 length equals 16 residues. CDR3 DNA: TGCGCCAGCAGCCAAACTAGCGGGGGGGCCCGTGAGACCCAGTACTTC. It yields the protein CASSQTSGGARETQYF.

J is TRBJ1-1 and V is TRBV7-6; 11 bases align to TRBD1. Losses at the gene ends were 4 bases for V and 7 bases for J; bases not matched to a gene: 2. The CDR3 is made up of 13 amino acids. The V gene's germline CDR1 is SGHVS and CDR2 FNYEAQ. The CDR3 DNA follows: TGTGCCAGCAGCTGGGACAGGGGGGGTGAAGCTTTCTTT. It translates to CASSWDRGGEAFF. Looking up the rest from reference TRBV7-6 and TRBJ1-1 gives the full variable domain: GAGVSQSPRYKVTKRGQDVALRCDPISGHVSLYWYRQALGQGPEFLTYFNYEAQQDKSGLPNDRFSAERPEGSISTLTIQRTEQRDSAMYRCASSWDRGGEAFFGQGTRLTVV.

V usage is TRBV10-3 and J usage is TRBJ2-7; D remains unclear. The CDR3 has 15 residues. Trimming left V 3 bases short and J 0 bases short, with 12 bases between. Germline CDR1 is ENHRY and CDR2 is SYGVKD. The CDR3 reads CAISDTGRSSYEQYF. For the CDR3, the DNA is TGTGCCATCAGTGATACGGGCAGGAGCTCCTACGAGCAGTACTTC.

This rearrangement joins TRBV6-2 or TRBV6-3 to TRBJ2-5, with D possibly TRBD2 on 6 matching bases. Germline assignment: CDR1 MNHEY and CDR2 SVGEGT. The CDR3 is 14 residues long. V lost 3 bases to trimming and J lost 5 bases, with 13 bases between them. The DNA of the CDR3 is TGTGCCAGCAGTTATGACGCGGGACGGGAGACCCAGTACTTC. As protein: CASSYDAGRETQYF.

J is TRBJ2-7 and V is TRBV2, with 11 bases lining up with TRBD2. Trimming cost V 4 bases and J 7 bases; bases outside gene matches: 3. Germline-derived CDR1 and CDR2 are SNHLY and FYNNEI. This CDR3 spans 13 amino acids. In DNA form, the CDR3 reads TGTGCCAGCAGTGGACTAGCGGGAAGGGAGCAGTACTTC. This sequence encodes CASSGLAGREQYF.

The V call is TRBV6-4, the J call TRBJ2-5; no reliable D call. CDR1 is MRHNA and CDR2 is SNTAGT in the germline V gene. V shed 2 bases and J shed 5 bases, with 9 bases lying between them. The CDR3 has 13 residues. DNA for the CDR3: TGTGCCAGCAGTGACGCGACGGATGAGACCCAGTACTTC. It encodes CASSDATDETQYF.

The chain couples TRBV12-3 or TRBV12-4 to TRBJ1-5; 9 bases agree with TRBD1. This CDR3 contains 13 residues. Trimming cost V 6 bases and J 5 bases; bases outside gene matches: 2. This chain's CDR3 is CASRRTGDQPQHF. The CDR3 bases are TGTGCCAGCAGGCGGACAGGGGATCAGCCCCAGCATTTT.

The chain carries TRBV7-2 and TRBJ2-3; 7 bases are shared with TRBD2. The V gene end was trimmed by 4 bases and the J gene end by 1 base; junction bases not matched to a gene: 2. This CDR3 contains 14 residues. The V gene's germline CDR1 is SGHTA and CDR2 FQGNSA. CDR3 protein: CASSSTSGTDTQYF. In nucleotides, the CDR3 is TGTGCCAGCAGCTCCACTAGCGGCACAGATACGCAGTATTTT.

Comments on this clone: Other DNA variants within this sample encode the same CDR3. CDR3 bases: TGTGCCAGCAGCGGCAGCATGAACACTGAAGCTTTCTTT. Translated, it gives CASSGSMNTEAFF. The chain links TRBV6-2 or TRBV6-3 to TRBJ1-1; D unclear. V lost 6 bases to trimming and J lost 0 bases, with 8 bases between them. The CDR3 is 13 residues long. Germline V gene sequence: CDR1 MNHEY, CDR2 SVGEGT.

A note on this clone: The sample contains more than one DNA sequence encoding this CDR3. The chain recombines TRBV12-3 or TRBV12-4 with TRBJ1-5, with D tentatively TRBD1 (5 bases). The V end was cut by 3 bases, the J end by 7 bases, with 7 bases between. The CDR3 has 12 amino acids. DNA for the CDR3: TGTGCCAGCAGTTTGGGGGAACAGCCCCAGCATTTT. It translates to CASSLGEQPQHF.

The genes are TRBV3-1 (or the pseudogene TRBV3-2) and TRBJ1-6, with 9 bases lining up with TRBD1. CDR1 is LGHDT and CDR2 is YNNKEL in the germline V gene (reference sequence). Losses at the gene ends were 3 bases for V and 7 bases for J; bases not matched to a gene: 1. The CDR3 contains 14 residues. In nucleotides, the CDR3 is TGTGCCAGCAGCCATGGGACAGGGAATTCACCCCTCCACTTT. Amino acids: CASSHGTGNSPLHF.